This record covers a single TCR beta chain. Measured with immunoSEQ multiplex PCR; TCRdb has only the in-frame clones, and not every one. This table holds around 300,000 clones, roughly 88% found once. The data were obtained in a study of blood T cell repertoires in COVID-19. Study-wide background: PBMCs, B-cell-depleted T cells, or T cells were the source of the cDNA or gDNA that made up the material.

Trimming took 7 bases from V and 2 from J; bases not matched to a gene: 8. Germline V gene sequence: CDR1 SGHDT, CDR2 YYEEEE. CDR3 length: 14 amino acids. This TCR derives from a woman aged 30 to 39 with active or convalescent COVID-19. The sample comprised peripheral blood. The chain links TRBV5-6 to TRBJ2-5; 7 bases are a match to TRBD1. This CDR3 is CASRRTGWQETQYF. CDR3 in DNA: TGTGCCAGCCGCCGGACAGGTTGGCAAGAGACCCAGTACTTC.